Sequencing of this TCR beta chain was carried out in a study of spatial heterogeneity in lung cancer. CDR3 length equals 15 residues. Per the germline V gene, CDR1 is MNHNS and CDR2 is SASEGT. The ends were cut back, 7 bases at V and 1 base at J, with 15 bases in the middle. Every TCR cDNA molecule carried a tag that served as a unique molecular identifier. TCRdb processed the 5' RACE reads anew with MiXCR; each CDR3 protein has one entry. The repertoire holds fewer than 15,000 distinct CDR3 sequences, with 3% to 4.5% as singletons. Stated time point: sample taken at primary tumor resection. The donor group consisted of under 90 patients who had untreated, early-stage non-small cell lung cancer. Researchers sequenced whole RNA taken from tumor, nontumor lung or frozen PBMC without sorting.

The sequence was obtained from a male donor with early-stage non-small cell lung cancer. V gene TRBV6-1 combines with J gene TRBJ2-3; D unclear. The source material was PBMCs, sampled at surgery. CDR3: CASNEWGMGTDTQYF. In nucleotides, the CDR3 is TGTGCCAGCAACGAATGGGGTATGGGCACAGATACGCAGTATTTT.